One and the same sample provided the 9 T cell receptor beta chains below, sequenced in a study of graft-versus-host responses after intestinal transplantation. Only in-frame clones appear in the TCRdb table, and some are missing; sequencing was by immunoSEQ multiplex PCR. In the table there are 13,000 or so clones, 70% to 85% of which are singletons. Intraepithelial lymphocytes and lamina propria lymphocytes were released through processing of graft tissue. The sample in question was ileum tissue, obtained 16 days after intestinal transplant. The receptors shown here come from a human patient who received an intestinal transplant, so some T cells may come from the graft donor.

The V and J genes are TRBV4-2 and TRBJ1-1; D might be TRBD1 (5 bases). The CDR3 consists of 19 residues. CDR1 is LGHNA, CDR2 YNFKEQ, per germline. V shed 1 base and J shed 0 bases, with 21 bases lying between them. The CDR3 protein is CASSQVRQTLRTLNTEAFF. The CDR3 DNA is TGTGCCAGCAGCCAAGTAAGACAGACGTTAAGAACTCTGAACACTGAAGCTTTCTTT.

V and J are TRBV9 and TRBJ2-3, with D maybe TRBD1 (5 bases). Germline CDR1 SGDLS, CDR2 YYNGEE. There are 14 residues in the CDR3. Trimming left V 0 bases short and J 3 bases short, with 8 bases between. In DNA, the CDR3 is TGTGCCAGCAGCGTAGTAGGGGATACAGATACGCAGTATTTT. Translating gives CASSVVGDTDTQYF.

V and J are TRBV2 and TRBJ1-2; no clear D. This CDR3 region has 12 residues. CDR1 and CDR2 (germline): SNHLY, FYNNEI. V was clipped by 6 bases and J by 3 bases, with 8 bases between them. This CDR3 is CASRELDYGYTF. The CDR3 nucleotides read TGTGCCAGCAGGGAGTTGGACTATGGCTACACCTTC. Full variable domain (missing parts from reference TRBV2 and TRBJ1-2): EPEVTQTPSHQVTQMGQEVILRCVPISNHLYFYWYRQILGQKVEFLVSFYNNEISEKSEIFDDQFSVERPDGSNFTLKIRSTKLEDSAMYFCASRELDYGYTFGSGTRLTVV.

This rearrangement joins TRBV2 to TRBJ2-2, with 11 bases identical to TRBD1. The CDR3 runs 16 residues. CDR1 and CDR2 from the germline V gene are SNHLY and FYNNEI. J lost 4 bases, V lost 5 bases, and 6 bases had no gene match. In DNA, the CDR3 is TGTGCCAGCAGTCTTTTCGGGACAGGGGGCACCGGGGAGCTGTTTTTT. Translating gives CASSLFGTGGTGELFF.

This chain connects TRBV5-1 to TRBJ2-3; 9 bases line up with TRBD1. The V segment lost 4 bases and the J segment 6 bases; nucleotides outside the gene matches: 6. The CDR3 covers 14 residues. Germline assignment: CDR1 SGHRS and CDR2 YFSETQ. The CDR3 DNA reads TGCGCCAGCAGCCCCGGGACAGGGTGGGATACGCAGTATTTT. Translated, it gives CASSPGTGWDTQYF.

The count of this clone is one. The chain uses TRBV6-5 and TRBJ2-7, with 9 bases lining up with TRBD1. The CDR3 runs 16 residues. V lost 0 bases and J lost 6; bases outside the gene matches: 9. Germline loops: CDR1 MNHEY, CDR2 SVGAGI. The CDR3, as DNA: TGTGCCAGCAGTTACTCGATGACAGGGGGGCGGCTCGAGCAGTACTTC. As protein: CASSYSMTGGRLEQYF.

The gene calls are TRBV27 and TRBJ2-1; TRBD1 matches at 11 bases. Trimming took 7 bases from V and 13 from J; bases not matched to a gene: 21. The CDR3 is 17 amino acids. Germline V gene sequence: CDR1 MNHEY, CDR2 SMNVEV (reference sequence). The CDR3 DNA sequence: TGTGCCAGCAATTACGCCCCGGACAGGGGGCTCCGAGGAACTCAGTTCTTC. This codes for CASNYAPDRGLRGTQFF.

V is TRBV28 and J is TRBJ2-3; 10 bases map to TRBD1. The CDR3 is 15 amino acids. Germline loops: CDR1 MDHEN, CDR2 SYDVKM. The V segment lost 6 bases and the J segment 3 bases; nucleotides outside the gene matches: 6. CDR3 protein: CASRAGTGATDTQYF. CDR3 coding DNA: TGTGCCAGCAGGGCCGGGACAGGGGCGACAGATACGCAGTATTTT.

The chain is built from TRBV7-6 and TRBJ2-1; TRBD2 matches 7 bases. The CDR3 has 14 amino acids. CDR1 and CDR2 (germline): SGHVS, FNYEAQ. V lost 1 base, J lost 4 bases, and 1 base stayed unmatched. In DNA form, the CDR3 reads TGTGCCAGCAGCTTAGGCGGGAGTTACAATGAGCAGTTCTTC. It codes for CASSLGGSYNEQFF. The full variable domain, in which reference TRBV7-6 and TRBJ2-1 provide the parts outside the CDR3, is GAGVSQSPRYKVTKRGQDVALRCDPISGHVSLYWYRQALGQGPEFLTYFNYEAQQDKSGLPNDRFSAERPEGSISTLTIQRTEQRDSAMYRCASSLGGSYNEQFFGPGTRLTVL.